A single sample gave rise to the 2 T cell receptor beta chains below, sequenced in a study of T-cell reconstitution after alpha-beta-depleted transplantation in children. Unique molecular identifiers were incorporated into the prepared TCRbeta library. Via MiXCR, TCRdb re-called the PCR reads, giving one row per CDR3 protein. Counted here are 480,000 or so distinct CDR3 sequences, roughly a tenth occurring once; the ten biggest clones make up roughly 2%. The sequencing here drew on PBMCs, taken before TCRalphabeta/CD19-depleted stem cell transplant. These receptors all come from a child aged 2-15 years with inherited bone marrow failure, due to receive a stem cell transplant.

The chain links TRBV20-1 to TRBJ2-1, with 10 bases matching TRBD2. CDR1 is DFQATT, CDR2 SNEGSKA, per germline (reference sequence). V lost 6 bases to trimming and J lost 4 bases; unmatched junction nucleotides: 9. There are 15 residues in the CDR3. The CDR3 bases are TGCAGTGCGCTCCAATTAGCGGGAGGTTACAATGAGCAGTTCTTC. Its translation: CSALQLAGGYNEQFF.

V and J are TRBV19 and TRBJ2-1; no reliable D call. Per the germline V gene, CDR1 is LNHDA and CDR2 is SQIVND (reference sequence). V lost 3 bases, J lost 6 bases, and 9 bases lay in between. This CDR3 has 13 residues. DNA for the CDR3: TGTGCCAGTAGTATGATTCCCGTCAATGAGCAGTTCTTC. Its protein product is CASSMIPVNEQFF. Based on the CDR3 plus reference TRBV19 and TRBJ2-1, the full variable domain is DGGITQSPKYLFRKEGQNVTLSCEQNLNHDAMYWYRQDPGQGLRLIYYSQIVNDFQKGDIAEGYSVSREKKESFPLTVTSAQKNPTAFYLCASSMIPVNEQFFGPGTRLTVL.